This TCR beta chain was captured by sequencing in a study of HIV-infected patients and healthy controls. Whole blood was used without fractionation, so all unsorted peripheral T cells were included. The RNA source was an approximately 2.6 ml peripheral blood draw. The CDR3 has 13 amino acids. Trimming removed 10 bases from V and 4 bases from J; junction bases left unmatched: 7. Study conclusions and caveats: CMV-associated CDR3s mostly grew nonsignificantly during therapy, while HIV-associated CDR3s declined significantly. A major limitation was that merely sixteen HIV-infected individuals were processed. CDR3 sharing between individuals was lower in HIV-infected patients than in healthy controls.

cDNA was made from approximately 0.55 ug RNA using alpha and beta constant primers. Each of the alpha and beta chains got its own library through chain-specific third strand synthesis with indices. TCRdb passed the 5' RACE reads through MiXCR, listing each CDR3 protein once. The sample includes approximately 15,000 distinct CDR3 sequences, around 6.7% of them seen just once. This clonotype was seen ten or more times. Its antigen is currently unknown. The chain recombines TRBV12-3 or TRBV12-4 with TRBJ2-1; TRBD2 agrees at 7 bases. Sequenced sample: blood. This clonotype originated in an adult in good health. CDR3 bases: TGTGCCATTAGAGCTAGCGGTTACAATGAGCAGTTCTTC. Translation: CAIRASGYNEQFF.